This TCR beta chain was observed in a study of blood T cell repertoires in COVID-19. In this sample, this clone turned up a few times. Sequenced by immunoSEQ multiplex PCR; TCRdb stores in-frame clones only, minus some. The top ten clones hold approximately 13% of a sample with some 280,000 clones, about 89% of them seen once. Germline loops: CDR1 MNHEY, CDR2 SVGAGI. The CDR3 runs to 12 residues. The V end was cut by 5 bases, the J end by 7 bases, with 11 bases between. This receptor was identified in a woman between 55 and 75 years old with acute or convalescent COVID-19. The sample comprised peripheral blood. The rearrangement joins TRBV6-5 to TRBJ1-2, with D possibly matching TRBD1 (6 bases). CDR3 residues: CASSHGTLGYTF. The CDR3 DNA reads TGTGCCAGCAGTCACGGGACACTTGGCTACACCTTC.